What follows are 13 T cell receptor beta chains derived from one specimen sequenced in a study of tumor-infiltrating lymphocytes in primary liver carcinoma. A constant-region primer served to make TCR beta cDNA from about 530 ng total RNA. Three nested multiplex PCR rounds, a slightly modified ARM-PCR method, built the TCR beta libraries. For around 9 cycles apiece, the opening two PCR rounds ran with TRBV1-TRBV30 forward primers and a C-beta reverse primer. MiXCR, run by TCRdb on the multiplex PCR reads, gives a single entry per CDR3 protein. The table shows roughly 25,000 distinct CDR3 sequences, with around three quarters occurring only once. The study co-extracted DNA and RNA from roughly 20-30 mg of unsorted bulk tissue. The sequencing sample was made of liver tumor tissue from sampling region 3. Subset denoted: tumor region T3, left-lateral pole. All receptors derive from a man aged 40-55 years with primary liver carcinoma and hepatitis B virus infection.

The chain combines TRBV7-2 with TRBJ2-7, with a possible D match to TRBD2 (5 bases). Per germline, CDR1 SGHTA and CDR2 FQGNSA. Trimming left V 0 bases short and J 2 bases short, with 11 bases between. The CDR3 extends over 15 amino acids. The chain's CDR3 is CASSLAVGSPYEQYF. The CDR3 bases are TGTGCCAGCAGCTTAGCCGTAGGGAGTCCCTACGAGCAGTACTTC.

This sequence joins TRBV5-4 and TRBJ2-1; 14 nucleotides agree with TRBD2. Germline CDR1 is SGHNT and CDR2 is YYREEE (reference sequence). There are 15 residues in the CDR3. The CDR3 loop reads CNSSYGTSGSNEQFF. Here the CDR3 DNA reads TGTAACAGCAGCTACGGGACTAGCGGGAGCAATGAGCAGTTCTTC.

Points on this clonotype: One junction end does not reproduce the germline sequence, and a read error may be involved. Here the CDR3 reads CDSSPPHFSYEQYF. For the CDR3, the DNA is TGTGACAGCTCACCACCGCACTTCTCCTACGAGCAGTACTTC. The chain employs TRBV18 and TRBJ2-7; D not resolved. The CDR3 has 14 residues. Germline CDR1 and CDR2: KGHSH and LQKENI. Supplemented by reference TRBV18 and TRBJ2-7, the full variable domain reads NAGVMQNPRHLVRRRGQEARLRCSPMKGHSHVYWYRQLPEEGLKFMVYLQKENIIDESGMPKERFSAEFPKEGPSILRIQQVVRGDSAAYFCDSSPPHFSYEQYFGPGTRLTVT.

The sample holds one count of this clonotype. This rearrangement joins TRBV5-1 to TRBJ2-1; weak D call: TRBD2 (5 bases). The V end was cut by 2 bases, the J end by 7 bases, with 16 bases between. There are 15 residues in the CDR3. Looked up from germline, CDR1 is SGHRS and CDR2 is YFSETQ. In DNA form, the CDR3 reads TGCGCCAGCAGCTTCATAGTGGGAGAGTCTAATGAGCAGTTCTTC. Its protein is CASSFIVGESNEQFF.

Notes on this clonotype: A much bigger clone sits one base away, suggesting this may be a read error. CDR3 in amino acids: CSTAQDTGELFF. The CDR3 DNA reads TGCAGCACCGCACAGGACACCGGGGAGCTGTTTTTT. This chain joins TRBV29-1 and TRBJ2-2; a weak D match, TRBD1 (5 bases). Trimming stripped 8 bases from V and 3 bases from J, with 10 bases between. Per the germline V gene, CDR1 is SQVTM and CDR2 is ANQGSEA. The CDR3 loop spans 12 amino acids.

In this sample, this clonotype turned up many times. The chain recombines TRBV4-2 with TRBJ2-1; TRBD2 agrees at 7 bases. This CDR3 spans 20 amino acids. J lost 0 bases, V lost 4 bases, and 18 bases had no gene match. In germline, CDR1 is LGHNA, CDR2 YNFKEQ. CDR3 in amino acids: CASSRAASGLVLSSYNEQFF. CDR3 DNA sequence: TGTGCCAGCAGCCGAGCCGCCAGCGGACTAGTATTGAGCTCCTACAATGAGCAGTTCTTC.

The chain is built from TRBV11-2 and TRBJ2-1, with 8 bases lining up with TRBD2. The CDR3 extends over 16 amino acids. Germline values: CDR1 SGHAT, CDR2 FQNNGV. Here the CDR3 DNA reads TGTGTCAACAGCTTAGAGCTCTTAGCGGGAATGAATGAGCAGTTCTTC. Amino acid sequence: CVNSLELLAGMNEQFF.

V and J are TRBV28 and TRBJ2-5; maybe TRBD2 (6 bases). The CDR3 runs to 16 residues. Germline V lookup: CDR1 MDHEN, CDR2 SYDVKM. Trimming pared 9 bases from V and 0 bases from J, leaving 20 bases between. CDR3 DNA sequence: TGTGCCAGTAGTCTAGTCCCTAGCGAAAACCAAGAGACCCAGTACTTC. Its translation: CASSLVPSENQETQYF. Full variable domain (outside the CDR3, taken from reference TRBV28 and TRBJ2-5): DVKVTQSSRYLVKRTGEKVFLECVQDMDHENMFWYRQDPGLGLRLIYFSYDVKMKEKGDIPEGYSVSREKKERFSLILESASTNQTSMYLCASSLVPSENQETQYFGPGTRLLVL.

A remark on this clonotype: The germline gene is not matched at one end of the junction; a read error may be the cause. The chain uses TRBV11-2 and TRBJ1-2; D unresolved. This CDR3 comprises 13 residues. The germline CDR1 and CDR2 sequences are SGHAT and FQNNGV. CDR3 coding DNA: TGTGCCAGCAGGTTAGGTGCTAATTATGGCTACACCTTC. This gives the protein CASRLGANYGYTF. The variable domain in full, with the rest retrieved from reference TRBV11-2 and TRBJ1-2, is EAGVAQSPRYKIIEKRQSVAFWCNPISGHATLYWYQQILGQGPKLLIQFQNNGVVDDSQLPKDRFSAERLKGVDSTLKIQPAKLEDSAVYLCASRLGANYGYTFGSGTRLTVV.

Concerning this clonotype: The final CDR3 position lacks the conserved phenylalanine or tryptophan, pointing to a likely read error. J is TRBJ2-7 and V is TRBV28; D is ambiguous. From germline, CDR1 is MDHEN and CDR2 SYDVKM. The CDR3 totals 14 residues. CDR3 DNA: TGTGCCAGTAGTTTATTTGCTTGGGATGGAGAGCAGTACATC. This codes for CASSLFAWDGEQYI.

Concerning this clonotype: One end of the junction fails to match germline, which may point to a read error. The rearrangement links TRBV12-3 or TRBV12-4 to TRBJ1-5; D unresolved. The CDR3 runs 14 residues. The CDR3 DNA sequence: TGTGTCAGCAGTTTAGATGAGGGCAATCAGTCCCAGCAATTT. Translating gives CVSSLDEGNQSQQF.

The chain employs TRBV13 and TRBJ2-3; D call uncertain. CDR3 size: 13 residues. In germline, CDR1 is PRHDT, CDR2 FYEKMQ (reference sequence). CDR3: CASSLHSIDTQYF. In DNA, the CDR3 is TGTGCTAGTAGCCTCCACTCGATTGACACGCAGTATTTT.

Details on this clonotype: The conserved final phenylalanine or tryptophan is absent from the CDR3, which likely points to a read error. The V call is TRBV11-2, the J call TRBJ2-5, with 9 bases that match TRBD2. Germline CDR1 reads SGHAT; CDR2 reads FQNNGV. The CDR3 covers 16 residues. V shed 5 bases and J 6 bases; nucleotides not matched to a gene: 13. The CDR3 spells CASSQTPGGGEKTQYL. The CDR3 nucleotides read TGTGCCAGCAGCCAAACACCTGGCGGGGGGGAAAAGACCCAGTACCTC.